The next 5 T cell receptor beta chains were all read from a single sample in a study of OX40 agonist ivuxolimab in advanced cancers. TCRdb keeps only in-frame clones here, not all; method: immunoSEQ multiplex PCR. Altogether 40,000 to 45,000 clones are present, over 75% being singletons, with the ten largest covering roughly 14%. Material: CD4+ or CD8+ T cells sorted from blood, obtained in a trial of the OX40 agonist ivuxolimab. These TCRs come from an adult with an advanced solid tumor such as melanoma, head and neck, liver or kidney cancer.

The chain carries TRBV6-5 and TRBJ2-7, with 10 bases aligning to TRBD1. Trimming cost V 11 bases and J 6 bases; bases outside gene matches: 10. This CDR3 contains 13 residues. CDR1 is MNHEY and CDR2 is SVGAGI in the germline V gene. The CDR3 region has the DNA TGTGCCGCAGGGGACAGGGGTGGTGGCGAGCAGTACTTC. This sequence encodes CAAGDRGGGEQYF.

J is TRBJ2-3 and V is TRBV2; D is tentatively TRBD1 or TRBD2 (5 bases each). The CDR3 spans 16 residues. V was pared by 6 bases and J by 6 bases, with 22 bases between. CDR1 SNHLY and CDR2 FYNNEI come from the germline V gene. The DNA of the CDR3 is TGTGCCAGCAGGGGGACGGGACGGATCTTGCCGGATACGCAGTATTTT. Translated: CASRGTGRILPDTQYF.

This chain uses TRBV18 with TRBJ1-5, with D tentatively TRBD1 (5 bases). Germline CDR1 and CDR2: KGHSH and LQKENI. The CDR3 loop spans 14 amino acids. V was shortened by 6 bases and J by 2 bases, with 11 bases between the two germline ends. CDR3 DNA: TGTGCCAGCTCCCCAGGGTTGGGCAATCAGCCCCAGCATTTT. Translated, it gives CASSPGLGNQPQHF.

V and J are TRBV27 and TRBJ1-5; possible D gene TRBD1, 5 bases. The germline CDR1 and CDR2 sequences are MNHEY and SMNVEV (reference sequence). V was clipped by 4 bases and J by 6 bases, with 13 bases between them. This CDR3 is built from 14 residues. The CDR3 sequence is CASSSRGSAQPQHF. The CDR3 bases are TGTGCCAGCAGTTCGAGGGGTAGCGCTCAGCCCCAGCATTTT.

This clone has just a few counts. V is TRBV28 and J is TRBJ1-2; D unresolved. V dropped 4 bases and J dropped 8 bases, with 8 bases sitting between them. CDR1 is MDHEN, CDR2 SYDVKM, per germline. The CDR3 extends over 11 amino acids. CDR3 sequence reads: CASSSGWGYTF. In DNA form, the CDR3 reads TGTGCCAGCAGTTCCGGCTGGGGCTACACCTTC.